This entry lists 31 T cell receptor beta chains sequenced from one sample in a study of blood T cell repertoires in COVID-19. Sequencing was performed with immunoSEQ multiplex PCR; in TCRdb, only in-frame clones are kept and a portion is missing. Of about 240,000 clones listed, about 89% were seen once; the top ten hold 4.1%. Sequencing used PBMCs or T cells enriched from blood (not recorded which). These receptors originate from a woman in her 30s who had recovered from COVID-19.

The chain is built from TRBV5-6 and TRBJ1-1; 12 positions agree with TRBD1. Losses at the gene ends were 1 base for V and 3 bases for J; bases not matched to a gene: 7. The CDR3 is made up of 17 amino acids. CDR1 SGHDT and CDR2 YYEEEE come from the germline V gene. The CDR3 DNA reads TGTGCCAGCAGCTTGCTAGCGGGGACAGGGGGCGACACTGAAGCTTTCTTT. It translates to CASSLLAGTGGDTEAFF. Variable domain in full (rest from reference TRBV5-6 and TRBJ1-1): DAGVTQSPTHLIKTRGQQVTLRCSPKSGHDTVSWYQQALGQGPQFIFQYYEEEERQRGNFPDRFSGHQFPNYSSELNVNALLLGDSALYLCASSLLAGTGGDTEAFFGQGTRLTVV.

V is TRBV10-2 and J is TRBJ2-1, with TRBD2 matching over 7 bases. V lost 7 bases and J lost 0; bases outside the gene matches: 3. Looked up from germline, CDR1 is WSHSY and CDR2 is SAAADI. This CDR3 comprises 14 residues. CDR3 protein: CASKRGSSYNEQFF. DNA for the CDR3: TGCGCCAGCAAGCGCGGGAGCTCCTACAATGAGCAGTTCTTC.

V gene TRBV6-2 or TRBV6-3 combines with J gene TRBJ1-2; no reliable D call. The CDR3 totals 12 residues. Germline V lookup: CDR1 MNHEY, CDR2 SVGEGT. Deletions cut 6 bases from V and 1 base from J, with 6 bases between. The CDR3 loop reads CASSDFNYGYTF. The CDR3 nucleotides read TGTGCCAGCAGCGACTTTAACTATGGCTACACCTTC.

This chain connects TRBV7-2 to TRBJ2-3; possible D gene TRBD2, 5 bases. V was pared by 1 base and J by 2 bases, with 13 bases between. Germline CDR1 SGHTA, CDR2 FQGNSA. CDR3 size: 16 residues. The CDR3 DNA reads TGTGCCAGCAGCTTAGTAGTAGCGCGTTCCACAGATACGCAGTATTTT. The encoded protein is CASSLVVARSTDTQYF.

V gene TRBV7-2 combines with J gene TRBJ2-7, with TRBD1 identical over 8 bases. The CDR3 length is 15 residues. Germline V CDR1 and CDR2: SGHTA, FQGNSA. V dropped 2 bases and J dropped 4; count of bases not matched to a gene: 7. DNA for the CDR3: TGTGCCAGCAGCTTAATTTCTGGACAGGGATACGAGCAGTACTTC. It yields the protein CASSLISGQGYEQYF.

This sequence joins TRBV6-5 and TRBJ2-7, with 7 positions matching TRBD1. The V and J ends lost 6 bases and 2 bases, in that order; junction bases with no gene match: 4. Germline V lookup: CDR1 MNHEY, CDR2 SVGAGI. The CDR3 consists of 13 residues. The CDR3: CASRGQLTYEQYF. CDR3 bases: TGTGCCAGCAGGGGACAGCTGACCTACGAGCAGTACTTC.

In this sample, this clone turned up once. The chain employs TRBV29-1 and TRBJ2-7; TRBD1 matches at 7 bases. The CDR3 has 12 residues. Germline assignment: CDR1 SQVTM and CDR2 ANQGSEA. Germline trimming cut 3 bases from V and 4 bases from J; bases unmatched to any gene: 3. CDR3 protein: CSVELTGYEQYF. DNA of the CDR3: TGCAGCGTTGAGCTGACAGGGTACGAGCAGTACTTC.

The chain is built from TRBV30 and TRBJ1-2, with 10 bases lining up with TRBD1. Germline loops: CDR1 GTSNPN, CDR2 SVGIG (reference sequence). Losses at the gene ends were 7 bases for V and 5 bases for J; bases not matched to a gene: 7. The CDR3 consists of 13 residues. The CDR3: CASGQGFEYGYTF. The CDR3 nucleotides read TGTGCCTCGGGACAGGGGTTTGAGTATGGCTACACCTTC.

The chain joins TRBV5-8 to TRBJ2-1, with a possible D match to TRBD2 (7 bases). Per germline, CDR1 SGHTS and CDR2 YDEGEE. This CDR3 spans 15 amino acids. Between the trimmed V and J ends, which lost 0 bases and 5 bases, there was a span of 12 bases. In DNA form, the CDR3 reads TGTGCCAGCAGCTTGGAGGGGGACTACGACAATGAGCAGTTCTTC. Amino acid sequence: CASSLEGDYDNEQFF.

V is TRBV4-3 and J is TRBJ1-1; D possibly corresponds to TRBD1 (5 bases). The CDR3 loop spans 13 amino acids. Germline values: CDR1 LGHNA, CDR2 YSLEER. V dropped 3 bases and J dropped 3 bases, with 8 bases sitting between them. CDR3 sequence reads: CASSHRGDTEAFF. CDR3 DNA sequence: TGCGCCAGCAGCCACCGGGGGGACACTGAAGCTTTCTTT.

A few counts support this clone. This chain links TRBV4-1 with TRBJ1-4; 8 bases map to TRBD1. CDR1 and CDR2 from the germline V gene are MGHRA and YSYEKL. Trimming at V came to 5 bases and at J to 11 bases, leaving 13 bases not matched to a gene. The CDR3 totals 15 residues. This chain's CDR3 is CASSNVRDRLAKLFF. As DNA, the CDR3 is TGCGCCAGCAGCAATGTCCGGGACAGGTTGGCGAAACTGTTTTTT.

The V gene is TRBV4-3, the J gene TRBJ2-3; D not resolved. Germline CDR1 and CDR2: LGHNA and YSLEER. Trimming cost V 2 bases and J 4 bases, with 13 bases left between them. The CDR3 contains 15 residues. CDR3 in DNA: TGCGCCAGCAGCCAACGCACTTATGATTCAGATACGCAGTATTTT. Translation gives CASSQRTYDSDTQYF.

The chain combines TRBV7-6 with TRBJ2-1, with 8 bases identical to TRBD2. Trimming removed 0 bases from V and 6 bases from J; junction bases left unmatched: 7. Germline V gene sequence: CDR1 SGHVS, CDR2 FNYEAQ. This CDR3 spans 16 amino acids. The CDR3: CASSLASAGGLNEQFF. The CDR3 coding sequence is TGTGCCAGCAGCTTAGCGTCGGCGGGAGGCCTCAATGAGCAGTTCTTC. The full variable domain, in which reference TRBV7-6 and TRBJ2-1 provide the parts outside the CDR3, is GAGVSQSPRYKVTKRGQDVALRCDPISGHVSLYWYRQALGQGPEFLTYFNYEAQQDKSGLPNDRFSAERPEGSISTLTIQRTEQRDSAMYRCASSLASAGGLNEQFFGPGTRLTVL.

The rearrangement uses TRBV6-2 or TRBV6-3 and TRBJ2-4; 12 positions agree with TRBD2. Trimming removed 5 bases from V and 3 bases from J; junction bases left unmatched: 5. This CDR3 spans 16 amino acids. The V gene's germline CDR1 is MNHEY and CDR2 SVGEGT. The CDR3 nucleotides read TGTGCCAGCAGTCCGCGGACTAGCGGGAACAAAAACATTCAGTACTTC. Its translation: CASSPRTSGNKNIQYF.

The rearrangement joins TRBV5-4 to TRBJ1-6; 11 bases map to TRBD1. The germline V gene has CDR1 SGHNT and CDR2 YYREEE (reference sequence). V was pared by 0 bases and J by 9 bases, with 8 bases of the junction left unmatched. This CDR3 contains 17 residues. In DNA form, the CDR3 reads TGTGCCAGCAGCTTGGACGGACAGGGGGCTGGGGGTTCACCCCTCCACTTT. The encoded protein is CASSLDGQGAGGSPLHF. Full variable domain (remainder filled in from reference TRBV5-4 and TRBJ1-6): ETGVTQSPTHLIKTRGQQVTLRCSSQSGHNTVSWYQQALGQGPQFIFQYYREEENGRGNFPPRFSGLQFPNYSSELNVNALELDDSALYLCASSLDGQGAGGSPLHFGNGTRLTVT.

The rearrangement uses TRBV4-3 and TRBJ1-2, with D uncertain. Germline CDR1 reads LGHNA; CDR2 reads YSLEER. The CDR3 extends over 14 amino acids. V lost 1 base, J lost 6 bases, and 12 bases lay in between. The CDR3 sequence is CASSQGPASDGYTF. In DNA, the CDR3 is TGCGCCAGCAGCCAAGGCCCCGCTAGCGATGGCTACACCTTC.

The V gene is TRBV27, the J gene TRBJ2-4, with TRBD1 matching over 8 bases. CDR1 MNHEY and CDR2 SMNVEV come from the germline V gene (reference sequence). Trimming removed 2 bases from V and 7 bases from J; junction bases left unmatched: 7. This CDR3 comprises 15 residues. The CDR3 spells CASSLKQGAVNIQYF. The CDR3 nucleotides are TGTGCCAGCAGTTTAAAGCAGGGGGCTGTTAACATTCAGTACTTC.

V and J are TRBV28 and TRBJ1-2; 8 positions agree with TRBD1. J lost 2 bases, V lost 4 bases, and 6 bases had no gene match. The germline gives CDR1 MDHEN, CDR2 SYDVKM. The length of the CDR3 is 15 residues. The CDR3 nucleotides read TGTGCCAGCAGTTCCGGACAGGGAAACAACTATGGCTACACCTTC. Amino acids: CASSSGQGNNYGYTF.

The V call is TRBV11-1, the J call TRBJ2-7; D uncertain. Germline CDR1 SGHAT, CDR2 FQDESV (reference sequence). This CDR3 has 14 residues. Trimming took 2 bases from V and 8 from J, leaving 16 bases between them. This chain's CDR3 is CASSLRRDTFKQYF. In nucleotides, the CDR3 is TGTGCCAGCAGCTTACGTCGCGACACATTCAAGCAGTACTTC.

The CDR3 DNA reads TGTGCCAGTAGTCAAGACAGGCGCAATCAGCCCCAGCATTTT. Protein sequence: CASSQDRRNQPQHF. The chain combines TRBV19 with TRBJ1-5; D may be TRBD1 (6 bases). The CDR3 totals 14 residues. Germline V lookup: CDR1 LNHDA, CDR2 SQIVND (reference sequence). With 5 bases removed from V and 2 bases from J, the gap between germline ends came to 10 bases.

The genes are TRBV7-2 and TRBJ2-2, with 11 nucleotides matching TRBD2. Losses at the gene ends were 9 bases for V and 4 bases for J; bases not matched to a gene: 13. The CDR3 consists of 17 residues. Per germline, CDR1 SGHTA and CDR2 FQGNSA. This CDR3 is CARGGGLAAPATGELFF. CDR3 nucleotides: TGTGCCAGGGGTGGGGGACTAGCGGCTCCGGCCACCGGGGAGCTGTTTTTT.

Comment on this clone: This specimen includes other DNA sequences encoding the same CDR3. The V call is TRBV28, the J call TRBJ1-2; no clear D gene. Per germline, CDR1 MDHEN and CDR2 SYDVKM. The CDR3 loop spans 13 amino acids. V was shortened by 2 bases and J by 2 bases, with 6 bases between the two germline ends. The CDR3 loop is CASSLGQNYGYTF. The CDR3 DNA sequence: TGTGCCAGCAGTTTAGGGCAGAACTATGGCTACACCTTC.

CDR3 in DNA: TGTGCCAGCAGCTTAGCGCTCGGGCCCACAGGGGGCACCTATGGCTACACCTTC. This sequence encodes CASSLALGPTGGTYGYTF. This chain joins TRBV7-8 and TRBJ1-2, with TRBD1 identical over 9 bases. The V and J ends lost 0 bases and 4 bases, in that order; junction bases with no gene match: 12. The CDR3 covers 18 residues. Germline V gene lookup returns CDR1 SGHVS and CDR2 FQNEAQ.

V and J are TRBV18 and TRBJ1-5; D not resolved. Germline V lookup: CDR1 KGHSH, CDR2 LQKENI. With 3 bases removed from V and 0 bases from J, the gap between germline ends came to 9 bases. The CDR3 is made up of 15 amino acids. Here the CDR3 DNA reads TGTGCCAGCTCACCCCGTAATAGTAGCAATCAGCCCCAGCATTTT. Its protein is CASSPRNSSNQPQHF.

This chain joins TRBV19 and TRBJ2-7, with D possibly TRBD2 on 5 matching bases. V lost 3 bases, J lost 6 bases, and 9 bases lay in between. CDR1 is LNHDA and CDR2 is SQIVND in the germline V gene (reference sequence). The CDR3 sequence is 12 residues long. Here the CDR3 DNA reads TGTGCCAGTAGTATCCTTCGGGGCGAGCAGTACTTC. The encoded protein is CASSILRGEQYF.

The chain joins TRBV6-2 or TRBV6-3 to TRBJ2-7, with D perhaps matching TRBD2 (6 bases). The CDR3 loop spans 13 amino acids. Germline V CDR1 and CDR2: MNHEY, SVGEGT. Trimming took 3 bases from V and 4 from J, leaving 10 bases between them. CDR3 bases: TGTGCCAGCAGTTATCAGGGAGGATACGAGCAGTACTTC. Protein product: CASSYQGGYEQYF.

The rearrangement joins TRBV2 to TRBJ1-4; 12 nucleotides match TRBD1. Germline CDR1 and CDR2: SNHLY and FYNNEI. Trimming cost V 6 bases and J 8 bases; bases outside gene matches: 13. The CDR3 is 17 amino acids. CDR3 nucleotide sequence: TGTGCCAGCAGAGCCGGGACAGGGGGCCGGAGTGACGAAAAACTGTTTTTT. Translated: CASRAGTGGRSDEKLFF.

The chain has TRBV5-1 and TRBJ2-7; 7 bases map to TRBD2. Germline loops: CDR1 SGHRS, CDR2 YFSETQ. This CDR3 has 16 amino acids. With 0 bases clipped from V and 7 bases from J, the junction kept 13 bases outside the gene matches. As DNA, the CDR3 is TGCGCCAGCAGCTTGGCAGTCGGGGGGTCGGCGCGAGAGCAGTACTTC. Its protein product is CASSLAVGGSAREQYF.

This chain joins TRBV19 and TRBJ1-5; 7 bases line up with TRBD1. Losses at the gene ends were 6 bases for V and 0 bases for J; bases not matched to a gene: 5. The CDR3 consists of 15 residues. Germline loops: CDR1 LNHDA, CDR2 SQIVND (reference sequence). The CDR3 bases are TGTGCCAGTAGGACGACAGGGCATAGCAATCAGCCCCAGCATTTT. Translating it yields CASRTTGHSNQPQHF. The full variable domain, with the rest looked up from reference TRBV19 and TRBJ1-5, is DGGITQSPKYLFRKEGQNVTLSCEQNLNHDAMYWYRQDPGQGLRLIYYSQIVNDFQKGDIAEGYSVSREKKESFPLTVTSAQKNPTAFYLCASRTTGHSNQPQHFGDGTRLSIL.

This clone is a singleton in its sample. The V call is TRBV20-1, the J call TRBJ2-7; possible D gene TRBD2, 6 bases. Trimming pared 3 bases from V and 6 bases from J, leaving 12 bases between. The germline gives CDR1 DFQATT, CDR2 SNEGSKA (reference sequence). The CDR3 runs to 12 residues. The CDR3 spells CSASLLAREQYF. The CDR3 DNA reads as TGCAGTGCTAGTCTACTAGCCCGCGAGCAGTACTTC.

V and J are TRBV5-1 and TRBJ2-5; D might be TRBD1 (6 bases). CDR3 length: 13 residues. Germline V gene lookup returns CDR1 SGHRS and CDR2 YFSETQ. V gave up 3 bases and J gave up 5 bases, with 11 bases separating them. This CDR3 is CASSSRQDETQYF. The CDR3 DNA reads TGCGCCAGCAGCTCCCGACAGGATGAGACCCAGTACTTC.